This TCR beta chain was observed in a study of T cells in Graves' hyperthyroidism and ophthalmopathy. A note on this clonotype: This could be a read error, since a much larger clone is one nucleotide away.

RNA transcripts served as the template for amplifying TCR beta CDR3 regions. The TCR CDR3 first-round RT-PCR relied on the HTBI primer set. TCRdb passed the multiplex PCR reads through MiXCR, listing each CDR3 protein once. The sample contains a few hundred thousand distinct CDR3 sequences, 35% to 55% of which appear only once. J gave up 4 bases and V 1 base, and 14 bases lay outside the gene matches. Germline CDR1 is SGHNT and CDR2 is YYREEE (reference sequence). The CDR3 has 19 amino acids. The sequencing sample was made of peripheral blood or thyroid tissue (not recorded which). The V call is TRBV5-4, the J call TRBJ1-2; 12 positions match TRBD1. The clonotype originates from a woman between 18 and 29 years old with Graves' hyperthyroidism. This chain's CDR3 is CASSLYSFGTGGARYGYTF. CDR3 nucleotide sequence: TGTGCCAGCAGCTTGTATAGTTTCGGGACAGGGGGCGCCCGCTATGGCTACACCTTC.